These T cell receptor beta chains were read from a single sample in a study of response to subunit inactivated influenza vaccine. Via MiXCR, TCRdb re-called the RT-PCR reads, giving one row per CDR3 protein. The sample consists of fewer than 600,000 distinct CDR3 sequences, approximately 7.7% of them appearing once. The sample was PBMCs from blood, taken approximately 25 months after vaccination. The receptors stem from a man aged 50 to 69 who received an inactivated influenza vaccine. CDR3s include the opening cysteine and the closing phenylalanine or tryptophan. D genes are given only for firm matches. Expanded clones are given a class, and other clones once, few, many or no size at all.

clone_size,d_call,j_call,v_call,cdr3_aa,cdr3_nt
NA,TRBD2,TRBJ2-3,TRBV18,CASSPRPGTSGVGTDTQYF,TGTGCCAGCTCACCTCGTCCCGGGACTAGCGGGGTCGGGACAGATACGCAGTATTTT
NA,NA,TRBJ1-1,TRBV3-1,CASSQAGNYMNTEAFF,TGTGCCAGCAGCCAAGCAGGAAACTACATGAACACTGAAGCTTTCTTT
NA,NA,TRBJ1-3,TRBV29-1,CSVLYTGDGNTIYF,TGCAGCGTGCTATATACGGGGGACGGAAACACCATATATTTT
NA,NA,TRBJ2-5,TRBV20-1,CSARPRREMRRYF,TGCAGTGCTAGACCGAGGCGTGAGATGCGCAGGTACTTC
NA,TRBD2,TRBJ2-1,TRBV9,CASSVVAGGDNEQFF,TGTGCCAGCAGCGTAGTAGCGGGGGGAGACAATGAGCAGTTCTTC
few,TRBD1,TRBJ1-5,TRBV12-3/TRBV12-4,CASRQGTGGGQPQHF,TGTGCCAGCAGACAAGGGACAGGAGGCGGACAGCCCCAGCATTTT
many,NA,TRBJ2-1,TRBV6-1,CASSPEGLRVNEQFF,TGTGCCAGCAGCCCCGAGGGTCTCAGGGTCAATGAGCAGTTCTTC
few,NA,TRBJ2-7,TRBV5-5,CASCFSQGVYYEQYF,TGTGCCAGCTGCTTCTCGCAGGGCGTATACTACGAGCAGTACTTC
few,NA,TRBJ2-5,TRBV5-6,CASSWDWSGETQYF,TGTGCCAGCAGCTGGGACTGGTCCGGAGAGACCCAGTACTTC
few,NA,TRBJ1-5,TRBV7-8,CASSSRDGKSRPQHF,TGTGCCAGCAGCTCCCGGGACGGTAAATCGAGGCCCCAGCATTTT
NA,TRBD1,TRBJ1-6,TRBV3-1,CASSQPGQGTGSPLHF,TGTGCCAGCAGCCAGCCGGGACAGGGCACAGGGTCACCCCTCCACTTT
few,NA,TRBJ2-2,TRBV7-6,CASSLSGGSAGELFF,TGTGCCAGCAGCTTATCTGGCGGTTCGGCCGGGGAGCTGTTTTTT
many,NA,TRBJ2-5,TRBV5-1,CASSQDPGVGETQYF,TGCGCCAGCAGCCAAGATCCAGGGGTCGGGGAGACCCAGTACTTC
few,NA,TRBJ1-5,TRBV4-2,CASSQDQASLQPQHF,TGTGCCAGCAGCCAAGACCAGGCCTCCCTCCAGCCCCAGCATTTT
many,NA,TRBJ2-7,TRBV20-1,CSARGPGQPFYEQYF,TGCAGTGCTAGAGGTCCGGGACAACCTTTCTACGAGCAGTACTTC
few,TRBD2,TRBJ2-2,TRBV9,CASSVQAGGPGELFF,TGTGCCAGCAGCGTACAAGCGGGAGGGCCCGGGGAGCTGTTTTTT
many,NA,TRBJ2-7,TRBV20-1,CSARDSVRGSSYEQYF,TGCAGTGCTAGAGATTCGGTCCGAGGGAGCTCCTACGAGCAGTACTTC
many,NA,TRBJ2-7,TRBV6-5,CASSFGGLGSYEQYF,TGTGCCAGCAGTTTTGGCGGTCTGGGATCCTACGAGCAGTACTTC
few,NA,TRBJ2-3,TRBV30,CAWRDGVTTDTQYF,TGTGCCTGGAGAGACGGGGTCACCACAGATACGCAGTATTTT
many,NA,TRBJ2-2,TRBV12-3/TRBV12-4,CASSPRRAGELFF,TGTGCCAGCAGCCCGAGGAGGGCCGGGGAGCTGTTTTTT
few,NA,TRBJ1-1,TRBV7-9,CASSMPRDLREAFF,TGTGCCAGCAGCATGCCGCGGGACTTAAGGGAGGCTTTCTTT
few,TRBD2,TRBJ2-1,TRBV28,CASSGLAGAWYNEQFF,TGTGCCAGCAGTGGCCTAGCGGGAGCGTGGTACAATGAGCAGTTCTTC
few,TRBD2,TRBJ2-1,TRBV7-6,CASSQGLAGGGNEQFF,TGTGCCAGCAGCCAGGGACTAGCGGGGGGAGGGAATGAGCAGTTCTTC
NA,NA,TRBJ2-3,TRBV20-1,CSALKGLKADTQYF,TGCAGTGCTCTAAAGGGCTTGAAGGCAGATACGCAGTATTTT
few,TRBD1,TRBJ1-1,TRBV20-1,CSARSTTGVGFF,TGCAGTGCTAGATCGACGACAGGGGTTGGTTTCTTT
many,NA,TRBJ2-7,TRBV10-3,CAISEAGYEQYF,TGTGCCATCAGTGAGGCGGGCTACGAGCAGTACTTC
many,NA,TRBJ1-2,TRBV7-2,CASSPSGGNYGYTF,TGTGCCAGCAGCCCTAGTGGGGGTAACTATGGCTACACCTTC
few,NA,TRBJ1-4,TRBV7-9,CASSRSRGALREEKLFF,TGTGCCAGCAGCCGGAGCAGGGGTGCTTTGAGGGAGGAAAAACTGTTTTTT
many,TRBD2,TRBJ2-7,TRBV9,CASSVGLAGVEQYF,TGTGCCAGCAGCGTAGGGCTAGCGGGAGTCGAGCAGTACTTC
NA,TRBD2,TRBJ2-1,TRBV7-3,CASSPNGLAGDREFF,TGTGCCAGCAGCCCAAACGGTCTAGCGGGAGATCGGGAGTTCTTC
many,NA,TRBJ1-1,TRBV7-2,CASSLGYGTEAFF,TGTGCCAGCAGCTTAGGTTATGGAACTGAAGCTTTCTTT
many,TRBD1,TRBJ2-1,TRBV12-3/TRBV12-4,CASRPAGTGHYNEQFF,TGTGCCAGCAGACCAGCCGGGACAGGACACTACAATGAGCAGTTCTTC
NA,NA,TRBJ1-2,TRBV4-2,CASSQGLGTSWGYTF,TGTGCCAGCAGCCAAGGCCTGGGGACCTCTTGGGGCTACACCTTC
many,NA,TRBJ2-5,TRBV29-1,CSVSRQEETQYF,TGCAGCGTTAGTCGACAGGAAGAGACCCAGTACTTC
NA,NA,TRBJ2-7,TRBV4-3,CASSQDLVSYEQYF,TGCGCCAGCAGCCAAGATCTAGTGTCCTACGAGCAGTACTTC
few,TRBD1,TRBJ2-3,TRBV10-3,CAISAVPGQGSSTDTQYF,TGTGCCATCAGTGCAGTCCCGGGACAGGGGTCGAGCACAGATACGCAGTATTTT
NA,TRBD2,TRBJ2-7,TRBV7-2,CASGGAGGPYEQYF,TGTGCCAGCGGTGGGGCGGGAGGGCCTTACGAGCAGTACTTC
NA,TRBD1,TRBJ2-7,TRBV11-2,CASSITGTGGFYSYEQYF,TGTGCCAGCAGCATAACCGGGACAGGGGGTTTTTACTCCTACGAGCAGTACTTC
NA,NA,TRBJ2-7,TRBV4-3,CASSQGLSSLDEQYF,TGCGCCAGCAGCCAAGGGTTGTCTTCCTTGGACGAGCAGTACTTC
many,TRBD1,TRBJ2-7,TRBV20-1,CSARKQDRGEQYF,TGCAGTGCTAGAAAACAGGACAGGGGCGAGCAGTACTTC
NA,TRBD2,TRBJ2-3,TRBV18,CASSRGLAAILTDTQYF,TGTGCCAGCTCAAGAGGACTAGCGGCAATCCTCACAGATACGCAGTATTTT
few,NA,TRBJ2-7,TRBV6-2/TRBV6-3,CASSYSAYEQYF,TGTGCCAGCAGTTACTCCGCCTACGAGCAGTACTTC
many,TRBD1,TRBJ2-7,TRBV7-9,CASSSDRGSDEQYF,TGTGCCAGCAGCTCGGACAGGGGGAGCGACGAGCAGTACTTC
many,NA,TRBJ2-7,TRBV7-9,CASSQAGTPASYEQYF,TGTGCCAGCAGCCAAGCCGGGACACCCGCATCCTACGAGCAGTACTTC
many,NA,TRBJ2-7,TRBV3-1,CASSQVSGHEQYF,TGTGCCAGCAGCCAAGTTTCGGGCCACGAGCAGTACTTC
few,NA,TRBJ1-4,TRBV3-1,CASSRVATNEKLFF,TGTGCCAGCAGCCGCGTTGCTACTAATGAAAAACTGTTTTTT
NA,NA,TRBJ1-2,TRBV6-5,CASSYPTFGDGYTF,TGTGCCAGCAGTTACCCCACTTTTGGGGATGGCTACACCTTC
few,TRBD1,TRBJ1-5,TRBV4-1,CASSQDPTGAPRPQHF,TGCGCCAGCAGCCAAGACCCCACAGGGGCCCCCCGTCCCCAGCATTTT
NA,TRBD1,TRBJ1-5,TRBV3-1,CASSQTGTGGNQPQHF,TGTGCCAGCAGCCAAACCGGGACAGGGGGCAATCAGCCCCAGCATTTT
NA,TRBD1,TRBJ1-4,TRBV28,CASSPLPRGIGEEKLFF,TGTGCCAGCAGCCCGCTTCCCAGGGGGATTGGGGAGGAAAAACTGTTTTTT
many,TRBD1,TRBJ2-5,TRBV3-1,CASSRQGTGGTQYF,TGTGCCAGCAGCCGACAGGGAACCGGCGGGACCCAGTACTTC
NA,NA,TRBJ1-6,TRBV18,CASSQNGGRSPLYF,TGTGCCAGCTCGCAGAACGGGGGACGGTCACCCCTCTACTTT
NA,NA,TRBJ1-5,TRBV4-1,CASSQAARDNQPQHF,TGCGCCAGCAGCCAAGCAGCCAGGGACAATCAGCCCCAGCATTTT
NA,NA,TRBJ2-5,TRBV7-3,CASSLFTGTRETQYF,TGTGCCAGCAGCCTTTTCACCGGGACCCGGGAGACCCAGTACTTC